This entry lists 32 T cell receptor beta chains sequenced from one sample in a study of blood T cell repertoires in COVID-19. This table comes from immunoSEQ multiplex PCR, and its TCRdb copy is limited to in-frame clones, with some not included. The data show 80,000 to 85,000 clones, with 84% seen just once and approximately 14% held by the top ten. Sequencing used peripheral blood. The receptors here all came from a human donor in a cohort sampled during active COVID-19.

J is TRBJ2-4 and V is TRBV6-2 or TRBV6-3, with D possibly matching TRBD1 (6 bases). The CDR3 consists of 14 residues. CDR1 and CDR2 (germline): MNHEY, SVGEGT. Trimming pared 6 bases from V and 0 bases from J, leaving 9 bases between. CDR3 sequence (DNA): TGTGCCAGCAGCGGACAGCTAGCCAAAAACATTCAGTACTTC. This gives the protein CASSGQLAKNIQYF.

The rearrangement joins TRBV7-8 to TRBJ2-4; TRBD1 is a possible D gene (8 bases). V lost 3 bases and J lost 10, with 13 bases in between. The CDR3 is made up of 13 amino acids. The V gene's germline CDR1 is SGHVS and CDR2 FQNEAQ. This CDR3 is CASSFRGRGIQYF. CDR3 sequence (DNA): TGTGCCAGCAGCTTCAGGGGGCGGGGGATTCAGTACTTC.

CDR3 in DNA: TGTGCCAGCCGAGGACTCAACGGAAGAGAGACCCAGTACTTC. This sequence encodes CASRGLNGRETQYF. The chain is built from TRBV18 and TRBJ2-5; weak D call: TRBD2 (5 bases). In germline, CDR1 is KGHSH, CDR2 LQKENI. The V end lost 8 bases, the J end lost 4 bases, and 17 bases lay between the germline ends. The CDR3 loop spans 14 amino acids.

The chain combines TRBV9 with TRBJ2-5; 8 nucleotides align to TRBD2. The CDR3 is 16 residues long. Germline V CDR1 and CDR2: SGDLS, YYNGEE. Germline trimming cut 4 bases from V and 4 bases from J; bases unmatched to any gene: 12. DNA for the CDR3: TGTGCCAGCAGCATATCCGGGGGGGCTGCGGTAGAGACCCAGTACTTC. Its translation is CASSISGGAAVETQYF.

The V call is TRBV10-2, the J call TRBJ1-6; 7 nucleotides agree with TRBD1. Germline CDR1 is WSHSY and CDR2 is SAAADI. CDR3 length equals 15 residues. Trimming at V came to 5 bases and at J to 7 bases, leaving 8 bases not matched to a gene. CDR3 nucleotides: TGCGCCAGCAGTTTTACCGGACAGGCGAATTCACCCCTCCACTTT. Protein product: CASSFTGQANSPLHF.

This clone was recorded once. V and J are TRBV7-9 and TRBJ1-1; D unclear. Germline V CDR1 and CDR2: SEHNR, FQNEAQ (reference sequence). The V and J ends lost 1 base and 1 base respectively, with 10 bases between them. The CDR3 runs 15 residues. In nucleotides, the CDR3 is TGTGCCAGCAGCTTAGGGAGGGCTGGGAACACTGAAGCTTTCTTT. It translates to CASSLGRAGNTEAFF.

The V and J genes are TRBV3-1 (or the pseudogene TRBV3-2) and TRBJ1-6, with 7 nucleotides matching TRBD1. The CDR3 contains 14 residues. V trimming: 4 bases; J trimming: 5 bases; junction bases outside the gene matches: 2. Germline CDR1 is LGHDT and CDR2 is YNNKEL (reference sequence). As DNA, the CDR3 is TGTGCCAGCAGCCCGGGGACAGATAATTCACCCCTCCACTTT. This translates into CASSPGTDNSPLHF.

This sequence joins TRBV4-2 and TRBJ1-2, with a possible D match to TRBD1 (5 bases). CDR1 and CDR2 from the germline V gene are LGHNA and YNFKEQ. This CDR3 spans 15 amino acids. Trimming removed 0 bases from V and 4 bases from J, with 12 bases in between. The CDR3 spells CASSQEWQGGYGYTF. The CDR3 DNA is TGTGCCAGCAGCCAAGAATGGCAGGGAGGCTATGGCTACACCTTC.

V and J are TRBV7-2 and TRBJ1-2; tentative D call: TRBD1 (6 bases). V gave up 1 base and J gave up 11 bases, with 14 bases separating them. This CDR3 contains 13 residues. Germline values: CDR1 SGHTA, CDR2 FQGNSA. The CDR3 nucleotides read TGTGCCAGCAGCTTAGGCGCTTCCGGGACATACACCTTC. This sequence encodes CASSLGASGTYTF.

This CDR3 reads CSVERQGGYTF. The CDR3 bases are TGCAGCGTTGAAAGACAGGGAGGCTACACCTTC. V gene TRBV29-1 combines with J gene TRBJ1-2, with 7 bases lining up with TRBD1. The V gene end was trimmed by 2 bases and the J gene end by 8 bases; junction bases not matched to a gene: 2. Germline values: CDR1 SQVTM, CDR2 ANQGSEA. This CDR3 spans 11 amino acids.

This chain uses TRBV7-3 with TRBJ2-1; D is perhaps TRBD2 (5 bases). CDR3 length equals 14 residues. From germline, CDR1 is SGHTA and CDR2 FQGTGA. Trimming pared 5 bases from V and 4 bases from J, leaving 12 bases between. CDR3 sequence (DNA): TGTGCCAGCAGCCTACTAGGGCTGTACAATGAGCAGTTCTTC. Protein sequence: CASSLLGLYNEQFF.

V and J are TRBV6-5 and TRBJ1-1; D is possibly TRBD1 (6 bases). The CDR3 runs 12 residues. The germline V and J ends were trimmed by 7 bases and 9 bases, with 15 bases remaining between them. Germline CDR1 MNHEY, CDR2 SVGAGI. In DNA form, the CDR3 reads TGTGCCAGCACCAAGGGGGGGGGACAAGCTTTCTTT. Its protein product is CASTKGGGQAFF.

V and J are TRBV19 and TRBJ2-1, with D uncertain. Germline V gene lookup returns CDR1 LNHDA and CDR2 SQIVND (reference sequence). There are 13 residues in the CDR3. V lost 3 bases to trimming and J lost 8 bases, with 11 bases between them. CDR3: CASSIGELDEQFF. CDR3 in DNA: TGTGCCAGTAGTATTGGAGAGCTGGATGAGCAGTTCTTC.

By sample fraction, this clone is medium-sized. V and J are TRBV7-3 and TRBJ2-3; weak D call: TRBD1 (5 bases). Germline V gene data show CDR1 as SGHTA and CDR2 as FQGTGA. The V and J ends lost 5 bases and 1 base respectively, with 7 bases between them. This CDR3 region has 13 residues. The CDR3 loop is CASSLGGTDTQYF. The CDR3 DNA reads as TGTGCCAGCAGCCTAGGGGGCACAGATACGCAGTATTTT.

This clone was recorded only once. The chain uses TRBV2 and TRBJ2-2; TRBD2 is a possible D gene (6 bases). The CDR3 extends over 15 amino acids. Germline loops: CDR1 SNHLY, CDR2 FYNNEI. Trimming stripped 4 bases from V and 7 bases from J, with 16 bases between. The CDR3 protein is CASSGGDFQGGELFF. CDR3 nucleotide sequence: TGTGCCAGCAGTGGGGGGGATTTTCAAGGCGGGGAGCTGTTTTTT.

The chain combines TRBV19 with TRBJ1-6; D is unclear. The CDR3 runs to 13 residues. The V end lost 6 bases, the J end lost 3 bases, and 6 bases lay between the germline ends. CDR1 and CDR2 (germline): LNHDA, SQIVND (reference sequence). The CDR3 sequence: CASRRSYNSPLHF. CDR3 DNA: TGTGCCAGTAGACGGAGCTATAATTCACCCCTCCACTTT.

V and J are TRBV3-1 (or the pseudogene TRBV3-2) and TRBJ1-1; TRBD1 matches 7 bases. V lost 4 bases, J lost 1 base, and 3 bases stayed unmatched. Germline V gene lookup returns CDR1 LGHDT and CDR2 YNNKEL (reference sequence). The CDR3 is 14 residues long. This CDR3 reads CASSRTGANTEAFF. CDR3 in DNA: TGTGCCAGCAGCCGCACAGGGGCGAACACTGAAGCTTTCTTT.

The chain joins TRBV9 to TRBJ2-7; D may be TRBD2 (6 bases). The germline V gene has CDR1 SGDLS and CDR2 YYNGEE. V gave up 0 bases and J gave up 2 bases, with 9 bases separating them. The CDR3 spans 14 residues. The CDR3 is CASSVDGRTYEQYF. Here the CDR3 DNA reads TGTGCCAGCAGCGTAGATGGGAGGACCTACGAGCAGTACTTC.

This clone occurred once. The DNA of the CDR3 is TGTGCTAGTGGTTTTTATGGGACAGGGCTTAATAGCAATCAGCCCCAGCATTTT. It codes for CASGFYGTGLNSNQPQHF. The chain links TRBV12-5 to TRBJ1-5, with 9 bases matching TRBD1. The ends lost 3 bases at V and 0 bases at J; junction bases unmatched: 9. This CDR3 comprises 18 residues. The V gene's germline CDR1 is LGHNT and CDR2 FRNRAP.

The chain uses TRBV19 and TRBJ2-7; TRBD1 matches at 9 bases. The CDR3 contains 18 residues. In germline, CDR1 is LNHDA, CDR2 SQIVND (reference sequence). V was clipped by 6 bases and J by 3 bases; unmatched bases: 18. CDR3 protein: CASRTTRGAGTGRYEQYF. The DNA for the CDR3 is TGTGCCAGTAGAACAACCCGGGGGGCCGGGACAGGGCGCTACGAGCAGTACTTC.

The V gene is TRBV6-6, the J gene TRBJ2-1; 11 bases fit TRBD2. J lost 6 bases, V lost 4 bases, and 2 bases had no gene match. Germline V lookup: CDR1 MNHNY, CDR2 SVGAGI (reference sequence). The CDR3 totals 14 residues. CDR3 region: CASSWGTSGNEQFF. CDR3 in DNA: TGTGCCAGCAGTTGGGGGACTAGCGGCAATGAGCAGTTCTTC.

For the CDR3, the DNA is TGTGCCAGCAGTGTTGACAGGAGCCAGCCCCAGCATTTT. It encodes CASSVDRSQPQHF. The genes are TRBV2 and TRBJ1-5; a possible D gene is TRBD1 (6 bases). Germline lookup yields CDR1 SNHLY and CDR2 FYNNEI. Trimming removed 4 bases at V and 7 bases at J, with 11 bases between. The length of the CDR3 is 13 residues.

On this clone itself: At one of its ends the junction is not consistent with the germline gene, which may arise from a read error. CDR3 sequence reads: CASSSQPGRDSGANVLTF. The DNA of the CDR3 is TGTGCCAGCAGTTCTCAACCGGGACGGGACTCTGGAGCCAACGTCCTGACTTTC. V is TRBV27 and J is TRBJ2-6; possibly TRBD2 for D (6 bases). Germline V lookup: CDR1 MNHEY, CDR2 SMNVEV (reference sequence). CDR3 length: 18 amino acids.

The chain combines TRBV6-4 with TRBJ1-5; 7 positions agree with TRBD1. The germline V gene encodes CDR1 MRHNA and CDR2 SNTAGT. V lost 3 bases and J lost 4; bases outside the gene matches: 6. The CDR3 has 15 amino acids. For the CDR3, the DNA is TGTGCCAGCAGTGAGACAGGGCTTGAGAATCAGCCCCAGCATTTT. Encoded protein: CASSETGLENQPQHF.

The rearrangement uses TRBV18 and TRBJ2-7; 7 bases map to TRBD1. This CDR3 has 14 residues. The V and J ends lost 3 bases and 1 base, in that order; junction bases with no gene match: 3. Germline V gene data show CDR1 as KGHSH and CDR2 as LQKENI. CDR3 sequence: CASSPGQSSYEQYF. In nucleotides, the CDR3 is TGTGCCAGCTCACCGGGACAGTCATCCTACGAGCAGTACTTC.

The chain employs TRBV19 and TRBJ1-1, with D perhaps matching TRBD1 (5 bases). The CDR3 is 16 amino acids. From germline, CDR1 is LNHDA and CDR2 SQIVND (reference sequence). V was trimmed by 3 bases and J by 1 base, leaving 15 bases between them. The CDR3 protein is CASSIFSGGPNTEAFF. The CDR3 coding sequence is TGTGCCAGTAGTATCTTTTCGGGGGGACCGAACACTGAAGCTTTCTTT.

The table lists this clone with a few counts. The chain carries TRBV4-1 and TRBJ1-2; 8 nucleotides agree with TRBD1. The ends lost 3 bases at V and 6 bases at J; junction bases unmatched: 21. Per the germline V gene, CDR1 is MGHRA and CDR2 is YSYEKL. The CDR3 loop spans 19 amino acids. DNA for the CDR3: TGCGCCAGCAGCCAGCTGTTAGGCCTCAGGGGGCGAGGGAAAGATGGCTACACCTTC. Amino acid sequence: CASSQLLGLRGRGKDGYTF.

This chain links TRBV18 with TRBJ1-2; 9 bases are shared with TRBD1. The V gene's germline CDR1 is KGHSH and CDR2 LQKENI. V lost 3 bases to trimming and J lost 7 bases; unmatched junction nucleotides: 6. The CDR3 runs 14 residues. This chain's CDR3 is CASSPSRDRAGYTF. In DNA form, the CDR3 reads TGTGCCAGCTCACCCTCAAGGGACAGGGCTGGCTACACCTTC.

The table lists this clone with a count of one. The chain's CDR3 is CASSRAGEDTQYF. In nucleotides, the CDR3 is TGCGCCAGCAGTCGAGCGGGGGAGGATACGCAGTATTTT. This chain connects TRBV5-1 to TRBJ2-3; TRBD2 aligns across 8 bases. The CDR3 loop spans 13 amino acids. Germline trimming cut 5 bases from V and 6 bases from J; bases unmatched to any gene: 5. Germline V gene data show CDR1 as SGHRS and CDR2 as YFSETQ.

The chain uses TRBV18 and TRBJ1-1; no clear D gene. V dropped 2 bases and J dropped 7 bases, with 11 bases sitting between them. Germline CDR1 is KGHSH and CDR2 is LQKENI. CDR3 length: 13 amino acids. The CDR3 loop is CASSPIRGYEAFF. Here the CDR3 DNA reads TGTGCCAGCTCACCAATTCGGGGATATGAAGCTTTCTTT.

This sequence joins TRBV28 and TRBJ1-5, with a possible D match to TRBD1 (6 bases). Germline-derived CDR1 and CDR2 are MDHEN and SYDVKM. V dropped 5 bases and J dropped 2 bases, with 22 bases sitting between them. There are 18 residues in the CDR3. In nucleotides, the CDR3 is TGTGCCAGCAGTCAATGGGGGCGAGGAAATGTGGGCAATCAGCCCCAGCATTTT. This sequence encodes CASSQWGRGNVGNQPQHF. Combining the CDR3 with reference TRBV28 and TRBJ1-5 gives the whole variable domain DVKVTQSSRYLVKRTGEKVFLECVQDMDHENMFWYRQDPGLGLRLIYFSYDVKMKEKGDIPEGYSVSREKKERFSLILESASTNQTSMYLCASSQWGRGNVGNQPQHFGDGTRLSIL.

DNA of the CDR3: TGTGCCAGCAGTGACAGGGGACAGGCGCTCGTACTTTATAATTCACCCCTCCACTTT. This encodes CASSDRGQALVLYNSPLHF. The chain carries TRBV6-4 and TRBJ1-6, with 8 nucleotides matching TRBD1. The CDR3 spans 19 residues. CDR1 MRHNA and CDR2 SNTAGT come from the germline V gene. The V gene end was trimmed by 2 bases and the J gene end by 4 bases; junction bases not matched to a gene: 13.